This entry describes one T cell receptor beta chain. The germline gives CDR1 MDHEN, CDR2 SYDVKM. The CDR3 has 15 amino acids. Trimming removed 5 bases from V and 6 bases from J, with 19 bases in between. Sequencing used immunoSEQ multiplex PCR; TCRdb keeps in-frame clones, though not all of them. The table lists 95,000 to 100,000 clones, roughly 83% of them singletons, with more than 1.1% in the top ten. The data stem from a study of OX40 agonist ivuxolimab in advanced cancers. This chain connects TRBV28 to TRBJ1-2; no clear D. The specimen comprised CD4+ or CD8+ T cells sorted from blood, sampled in a trial of the OX40 agonist ivuxolimab. The TCR sequence derives from an adult with an advanced solid tumor such as melanoma, head and neck, liver or kidney cancer. The CDR3 loop reads CASSLDRTTRDGYTF. The CDR3 DNA reads TGTGCCAGCAGTCTTGATCGAACAACCCGGGATGGCTACACCTTC.